The T cell receptor (beta chain) under discussion was sequenced for a study of HIV-infected children after antiretroviral therapy interruption (dated by TCRdb to between 2017 and 2020). Context from the whole study: Eight children, all with CD4+ count above 500 and viral load below 50 copies/ml, were included, of whom four were on planned treatment interruption and four were on continuous treatment. Median age was roughly 9.9 years in the interruption group and 8 years in the continuous treatment group. Most participating children had recorded exposure to EBV and CMV. For the interruption arm, samples were taken at week 0, at week 12, at the end of interruption (week 24 or 48), and roughly 3 years after the study ended. For the continuous-treatment arm, samples from the corresponding weeks 0, 48 and 150 were analyzed. Alongside measurements of thymic output, TCR repertoires of children on planned treatment interruption were compared with TCR repertoires of children on continuous antiretroviral treatment.

Read against the paper, the sample's treatment or condition label means: PENTA 11 planned treatment interruption arm or continuous ART arm. Children from the United Kingdom aged 2 to 15 years who had been given at least three-drug ART for at least 24 weeks were enrolled as participants. Cryopreserved PBMCs containing at least 5 million viable cells were required, and a few candidate patients were excluded because of low viable PBMC yield. Naive CD4+ CD45RA+ CD45RO- T cells were FACS-sorted from thawed PBMCs on a FACSAria III cell sorter. After sorting, cells were fixed, and RNA was extracted with the RNeasy FFPE kit and then with the RNeasy Micro kit. This clonotype was found many times. It lacks a known antigen. Within one base of it there is no much larger clone, and no base qualities were kept. V was cut back by 7 bases and J by 0 bases, leaving a gap of 11 bases between them. The CDR3 goes from the cysteine to the phenylalanine over 14 residues. The entry retains the CDR3 DNA only, 42 bases that are in frame from base 1. The germline V gene specifies SNHLY as CDR1 and FYNNEI as CDR2.

The library was made by 3' RACE. TCR libraries were constructed from RNA with a 3' RACE protocol that used unique molecular identifiers to correct for PCR amplification bias. Amplicon libraries were pooled in groups of up to 12 and sequenced on an Illumina MiSeq using v2 2x250 paired-end chemistry. As for the original processing: Reads were processed with Decombinator to assign V and J genes and CDR3, with barcode-based error and PCR bias correction. Repertoires were subsampled to equal depth before Gini coefficient calculation using the R ineq package. Three approaches were used to assess CDR3 similarity: GLIPH, Hamming distance and a shared triplet metric. TCRdb itself trimmed the public reads at Q25 with fastp, ran MiXCR and retained productive beta chains. Every distinct CDR3 protein forms one entry, paired with its most common genes and DNA. Here the V and J calls rest on TCRdb's processing, not on the authors' analysis. Present in this sample are over 15,000 distinct CDR3 sequences, nearly 3.5% of which were seen just once. About 5% of the sample goes to the ten largest clones.

The research as a whole found: An increase in the naive CD4+ Gini coefficient was observed by the end of treatment interruption, suggesting clonal expansion, and a return to baseline was observed by 3 years. The sorted CD45RA+ naive cells might contain minor non-naive CD45RA+ populations, such as EMRA or stem memory cells. The low number of patients is regarded as a limitation, and the data should be interpreted with caution. In naive CD4+ repertoires of PTI patients, reduced CDR3 sharing between time points was observed after interruption began, whereas many sequences were found to be shared between end of interruption and 3 years later.

Sample: CD45RA+ CD4+ T cells from PBMCs, taken from a donor given antiretroviral therapy, either interrupted or continuous. Read against the paper, the sample's cell subset or site label means: naive CD4+ CD45RA+ CD45RO- T cells. This receptor was obtained from a child aged 2-17 years with HIV. The chain is assembled from TRBV2 and TRBJ2-3, with no confident D gene call. The DNA sequence is TGTGCCAGCAAGCCCCTGTACAGCACAGATACGCAGTATTTT. It is translated as CASKPLYSTDTQYF.